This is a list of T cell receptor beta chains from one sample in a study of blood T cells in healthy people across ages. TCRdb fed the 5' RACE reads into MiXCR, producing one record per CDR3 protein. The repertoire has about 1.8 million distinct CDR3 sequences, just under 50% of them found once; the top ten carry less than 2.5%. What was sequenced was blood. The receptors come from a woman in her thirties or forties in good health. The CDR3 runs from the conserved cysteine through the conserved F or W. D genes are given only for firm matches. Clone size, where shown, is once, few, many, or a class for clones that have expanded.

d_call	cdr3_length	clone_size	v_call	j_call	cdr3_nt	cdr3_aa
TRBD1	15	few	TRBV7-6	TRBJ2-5	TGTGCCAGCAGCTTAGGAATACAGGGGAGAGAGACCCAGTACTTC	CASSLGIQGRETQYF
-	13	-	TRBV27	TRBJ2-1	TGTGCCAGCAGTCTATTACTTTCGGCTGAGCAGTTCTTC	CASSLLLSAEQFF
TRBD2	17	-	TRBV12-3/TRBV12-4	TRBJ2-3	TGTGCCAGCAGTTTAGGACCGGGGACTAGCGGAAAAGATACGCAGTATTTT	CASSLGPGTSGKDTQYF
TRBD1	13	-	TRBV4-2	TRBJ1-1	TGTGCCAGCACCGGACAGGGGCTTACTGAAGCTTTCTTT	CASTGQGLTEAFF
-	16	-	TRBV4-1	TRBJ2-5	TGCGCCAGCAGCCAAGACCAGGGACTCGTACAAGAGACCCAGTACTTC	CASSQDQGLVQETQYF
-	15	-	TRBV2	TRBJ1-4	TGTGCCAGCAGCCAGGACCTTCGTTCGATTGAAAAACTGTTTTTT	CASSQDLRSIEKLFF
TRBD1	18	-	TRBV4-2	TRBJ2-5	TGTGCCAGCAGCCCACGACCGGGACAGGGGTTTGAAGATGGGACCCAGTACTTC	CASSPRPGQGFEDGTQYF
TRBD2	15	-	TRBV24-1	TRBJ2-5	TGTGCCACCAGTGACGTAGCGGGGAGAAAAGAGACCCAGTACTTC	CATSDVAGRKETQYF
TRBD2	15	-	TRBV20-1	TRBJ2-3	TGCAGTGCTACCCAGACTAGCGGGGGTGCAGATACGCAGTATTTT	CSATQTSGGADTQYF
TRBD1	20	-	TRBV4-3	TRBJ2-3	TGCGCCAGCAGCCAAGATTCGCCGGGACAGGGGATTGGGGTCACAGATACGCAGTATTTT	CASSQDSPGQGIGVTDTQYF
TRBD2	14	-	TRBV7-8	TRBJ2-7	TGTGCCAGCAGCTGGACTAGCGGAAACTACGAGCAGTACTTC	CASSWTSGNYEQYF
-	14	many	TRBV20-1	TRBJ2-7	TGCAGTGCCCCAATCAGGGCTGGTGGGTACGAGCAGTACTTC	CSAPIRAGGYEQYF
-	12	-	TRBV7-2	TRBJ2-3	TGTGCCAGCAGCTTACCGGGACCGACGCAGTATTTT	CASSLPGPTQYF
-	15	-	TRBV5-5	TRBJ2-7	TGTGCCAGCAGCTTGGTCGTCGGGGGCAGCAGCGAGCAGTACTTC	CASSLVVGGSSEQYF
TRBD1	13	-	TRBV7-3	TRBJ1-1	TGTGCCAGCAGTTACGGGACAGTAGGTAAAGCTTTCTTT	CASSYGTVGKAFF
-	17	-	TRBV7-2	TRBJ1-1	TGTGCCAGCAGCACACCCAGCGGGGTCATTATAAACACTGAAGCTTTCTTT	CASSTPSGVIINTEAFF
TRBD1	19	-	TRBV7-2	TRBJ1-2	TGTGCCAGCAGCTTCGCCTACCGGGACAGGGGGCGCGTTAACTATGGCTACACCTTC	CASSFAYRDRGRVNYGYTF
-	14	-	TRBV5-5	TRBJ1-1	TGTGCCAGCAGCCGGGGAGAGGGGGACACTGAAGCTTTCTTT	CASSRGEGDTEAFF
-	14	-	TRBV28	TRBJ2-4	TGTGCCAGCAGCCCAGTAGGTCTGGCGAACATTCAGTACTTC	CASSPVGLANIQYF
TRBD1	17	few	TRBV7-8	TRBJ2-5	TGTGCCAGCAGCTTATATCTACCGGGACAGAGCCAAGAGACCCAGTACTTC	CASSLYLPGQSQETQYF
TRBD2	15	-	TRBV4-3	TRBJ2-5	TGCGTCAGCAGCCAAGAGAGACTAGCGCAAGAGACCCAGTACTTC	CVSSQERLAQETQYF
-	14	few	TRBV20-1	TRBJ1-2	TGCAGTGCTAGGCCCGGACAGATACTGGGGGGCTACACCTTC	CSARPGQILGGYTF
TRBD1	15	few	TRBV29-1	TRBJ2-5	TGCAGCGTTGGGCGGACAGGGGATATCCAAGAGACCCAGTACTTC	CSVGRTGDIQETQYF
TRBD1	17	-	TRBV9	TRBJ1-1	TGTGCCAGCAGCTCTCCCGTTGGGGGACAGGGGGGCACTGAAGCTTTCTTT	CASSSPVGGQGGTEAFF
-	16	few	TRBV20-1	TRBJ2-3	TGCAGTGCTAGCGAGAAGGGGGGTCCCCGCACAGATACGCAGTATTTT	CSASEKGGPRTDTQYF
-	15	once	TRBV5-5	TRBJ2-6	TGTGCCAGCAGCAAACGACAAGACATACCCAACGTCCTGACTTTC	CASSKRQDIPNVLTF